A single sample gave rise to the 8 T cell receptor beta chains below, sequenced in a study of shared clonotypes between healthy human individuals. Sequenced by immunoSEQ multiplex PCR; TCRdb stores in-frame clones only, minus some. The sample carries over 300,000 clones, 87% recorded once. The sequencing sample was made of memory CD8+ T cells sorted from blood. Subset meaning: CD45RO+ cells pooled with CCR7-negative TemRA cells. The receptors stem from a man between 18 and 35 years old in good health.

The chain recombines TRBV7-9 with TRBJ1-4, with D possibly TRBD1 on 5 matching bases. Deletions cut 5 bases from V and 3 bases from J, with 13 bases between. Germline CDR1 reads SEHNR; CDR2 reads FQNEAQ (reference sequence). The CDR3 covers 15 residues. CDR3 nucleotides: TGTGCCAGCAGCCCCCAACAGGAGCCTAATGAAAAACTGTTTTTT. It specifies CASSPQQEPNEKLFF. Using reference TRBV7-9 and TRBJ1-4 for the parts outside the CDR3, the full variable domain is DTGVSQNPRHKITKRGQNVTFRCDPISEHNRLYWYRQTLGQGPEFLTYFQNEAQLEKSRLLSDRFSAERPKGSFSTLEIQRTEQGDSAMYLCASSPQQEPNEKLFFGSGTQLSVL.

This chain links TRBV6-5 with TRBJ2-5, with D uncertain. CDR1 and CDR2 (germline): MNHEY, SVGAGI. V was pared by 1 base and J by 2 bases, with 8 bases between. This CDR3 contains 14 residues. CDR3 nucleotides: TGTGCCAGCAGTTACTTCCCTGGGCAAGAGACCCAGTACTTC. Residues: CASSYFPGQETQYF.

The rearrangement uses TRBV28 and TRBJ1-1; 8 positions agree with TRBD1. Germline V CDR1 and CDR2: MDHEN, SYDVKM. The CDR3 contains 13 residues. Trimming removed 5 bases from V and 5 bases from J; junction bases left unmatched: 4. The CDR3 here is CASSETGETEAFF. CDR3 DNA: TGTGCCAGCAGTGAGACAGGGGAAACTGAAGCTTTCTTT.

The V call is TRBV27, the J call TRBJ1-2, with a weak D call TRBD1 (5 bases). Germline assignment: CDR1 MNHEY and CDR2 SMNVEV (reference sequence). V gave up 5 bases and J gave up 0 bases, with 10 bases separating them. CDR3 size: 14 residues. CDR3 coding DNA: TGTGCCAGCAGTCGGGACGGAACTAACTATGGCTACACCTTC. Residues: CASSRDGTNYGYTF.

The table lists this clone with a count of one. The chain uses TRBV30 and TRBJ1-1; TRBD1 aligns across 9 bases. The CDR3 runs to 18 residues. V trimming: 4 bases; J trimming: 0 bases; junction bases outside the gene matches: 15. Germline assignment: CDR1 GTSNPN and CDR2 SVGIG (reference sequence). DNA for the CDR3: TGTGCCTGGACAAAAACTAGGGACAGGGTTAGACTGAACACTGAAGCTTTCTTT. Its protein is CAWTKTRDRVRLNTEAFF.

CDR3 sequence: CASSLATSYNSPLHF. In DNA form, the CDR3 reads TGTGCCAGCAGCTTAGCGACCTCCTATAATTCACCCCTCCACTTT. V gene TRBV7-2 combines with J gene TRBJ1-6; the D is unclear. The V and J ends lost 0 bases and 0 bases respectively, with 3 bases between them. CDR1 and CDR2 from the germline V gene are SGHTA and FQGNSA. The CDR3 is 15 amino acids.

The chain uses TRBV5-4 and TRBJ2-2; a possible D gene is TRBD2 (5 bases). Per germline, CDR1 SGHNT and CDR2 YYREEE (reference sequence). This CDR3 region has 12 residues. V was pared by 6 bases and J by 6 bases, with 9 bases between. CDR3 in amino acids: CASTRAAGELFF. For the CDR3, the DNA is TGTGCCAGCACTCGAGCGGCCGGGGAGCTGTTTTTT.

This clone was seen at least ten times. The CDR3 DNA sequence: TGTGCCAGCAGCCCAGCGGACGGGAAGTCCTACAATGAGCAGTTCTTC. Amino acids: CASSPADGKSYNEQFF. The chain employs TRBV9 and TRBJ2-1; D may be TRBD2 (5 bases). Germline V lookup: CDR1 SGDLS, CDR2 YYNGEE. The CDR3 is made up of 16 amino acids. V was cut by 4 bases and J by 1 base, with 15 bases left in between.